These 5 T cell receptor beta chains share one sample of origin, sequenced in a study of Graves' ophthalmopathy and Graves' hyperthyroidism. The study amplified TCR beta CDR3 regions using RNA transcripts. First-round RT-PCR with HTBI primers preceded a second-round multiplex PCR. TCRdb reprocessed the multiplex PCR reads via MiXCR and lists one record per CDR3 protein. The data show 210,000 or so distinct CDR3 sequences, under 30% seen once. Sequencing input: peripheral blood. The receptors originated from a man aged 45-65 years with Graves' ophthalmopathy.

The V gene is TRBV27, the J gene TRBJ2-5; no clear D gene. Trimming took 5 bases from V and 2 from J, leaving 12 bases between them. Germline values: CDR1 MNHEY, CDR2 SMNVEV (reference sequence). The CDR3 sequence is 14 residues long. The DNA of the CDR3 is TGTGCCAGCAGTCCCTTTGCGAGGCAAGAGACCCAGTACTTC. The encoded protein is CASSPFARQETQYF.

This clonotype was counted many times. This chain links TRBV12-3 or TRBV12-4 with TRBJ1-2; D is perhaps TRBD1 (5 bases). Trimming cost V 5 bases and J 9 bases, with 13 bases left between them. CDR3 size: 12 residues. CDR3 in amino acids: CASSQPGRRYTF. DNA for the CDR3: TGTGCCAGCAGTCAACCAGGGCGTCGCTACACCTTC.

This clonotype has more than one count but fewer than ten. J is TRBJ2-7 and V is TRBV6-1, with 8 bases that match TRBD1. CDR3 length: 14 amino acids. V shed 6 bases, J shed 2 bases, and the junction held 6 bases outside the gene matches. Germline values: CDR1 MNHNS, CDR2 SASEGT. CDR3 amino acids: CASREWTGTYEQYF. The CDR3, as DNA: TGTGCCAGCAGGGAATGGACAGGGACCTACGAGCAGTACTTC.

This clonotype was counted at least ten times. This chain joins TRBV27 and TRBJ2-5; no clear D gene. Germline CDR1 is MNHEY and CDR2 is SMNVEV (reference sequence). V lost 6 bases and J lost 1, with 9 bases in between. The length of the CDR3 is 13 residues. The CDR3 here is CASSGLPQETQYF. The CDR3 DNA follows: TGTGCCAGCAGCGGGCTACCCCAAGAGACCCAGTACTTC.

There are many counts of this clonotype. This chain uses TRBV13 with TRBJ2-7; 10 nucleotides line up with TRBD1. Germline CDR1 reads PRHDT; CDR2 reads FYEKMQ (reference sequence). V trimming: 5 bases; J trimming: 3 bases; junction bases outside the gene matches: 10. The CDR3 contains 16 residues. The CDR3 DNA follows: TGTGCCAGCAGCCCTCATCCGGGACAGGGGATCTACGAGCAGTACTTC. Protein: CASSPHPGQGIYEQYF.